This T cell receptor (beta chain) appears in the sequencing data of a study of beta chain features in type 1 diabetes. At the level of the study: The patient and healthy donor groups were comparable for age, gender and cell yields. Study observations and caveats: Insertions at VDJ junctions were less frequent in type 1 diabetes patients. These patients also deleted more nucleotides at the same junctions. Whatever favoring of shorter templates PCR might show would apply equally to patients and controls.

Every isolated RNA sample was fully reverse transcribed, so sequencing captured expressed TCRB transcripts. An average of around 3.4 million reads was obtained for naive, central memory and regulatory T cell samples. Repertoires were generated with immunoSEQ multiplex PCR, while TCRdb's copy carries only in-frame clones and drops some. Among about 160,000 clones listed, about 8.1% were seen once. V trimming: 5 bases; J trimming: 8 bases; junction bases outside the gene matches: 16. CDR1 and CDR2 (germline): SGHVS, FQNEAQ. The CDR3 totals 19 residues. As to this clone: What it recognizes is unknown.

The receptor comes from a man between 18 and 35 years old in good health. The J gene is TRBJ2-1, the V gene TRBV7-8, with TRBD2 identical over 15 bases. The specimen was central memory CD4+ T cells from blood. The CDR3 region has the DNA TGTGCCAGCAGCCCCCGGACTAGCGGGAGGGCCTTGGGTTCGGATGAGCAGTTCTTC. It specifies CASSPRTSGRALGSDEQFF.